This T cell receptor beta chain appears in the sequencing data of a study of blood T cell repertoires in COVID-19. On the study more broadly: PBMCs, B-cell-depleted T cells, or T cells provided the cDNA or gDNA that made up the material.

V was pared by 9 bases and J by 8 bases, with 19 bases between. The germline CDR1 and CDR2 sequences are LNHDA and SQIVND (reference sequence). The CDR3 loop spans 13 amino acids. TCRdb keeps only in-frame clones here, not all; method: immunoSEQ multiplex PCR. Of 60,000 or so clones listed, around 90% are singletons. The origin of this receptor is a human donor in a cohort sampled during active COVID-19. The V gene is TRBV19, the J gene TRBJ1-2; unclear D gene. The sample taken for sequencing was peripheral blood. The CDR3 DNA follows: TGTGCCAGCTCCACGGCGGGGTTTGGGGGCTACACCTTC. As protein: CASSTAGFGGYTF.